These 9 T cell receptor beta chains originate from one sample sequenced in a study of regulatory T cells in long-lasting Graves disease. Regarding time point: persistent/refractory GD, antithyroid drugs over 5 years with positive TRAb. The TCR library was made from RNA that had been extracted from PBMCs in TRIzol. Arm-PCR of CDR3 regions and iRepertoire HTBI primers were the basis on which TCR beta libraries were built. TCRdb called the multiplex PCR reads again in MiXCR, with one record for every CDR3 protein. The sample has around 400,000 distinct CDR3 sequences, around 23% seen once; the top ten hold roughly an eighth. The starting material was peripheral blood mononuclear cells (PBMCs), obtained when the disease was refractory, from a patient treated with antithyroid drugs. Source of these receptors: a female donor with Graves disease.

V and J are TRBV20-1 and TRBJ2-7; D uncertain. Between the trimmed V and J ends, which lost 5 bases and 7 bases, there was a span of 15 bases. This CDR3 has 12 residues. Per the germline V gene, CDR1 is DFQATT and CDR2 is SNEGSKA (reference sequence). In DNA, the CDR3 is TGCAGTGCTTCTAAGGAACCAAGGGAGCAGTACTTC. As protein: CSASKEPREQYF.

This clonotype was recorded at least ten times. The rearrangement uses TRBV7-9 and TRBJ1-1; no reliable D call. The CDR3 totals 13 residues. Germline CDR1 SEHNR, CDR2 FQNEAQ (reference sequence). Trimming cost V 3 bases and J 0 bases, with 5 bases left between them. The CDR3 reads CASSFGLNTEAFF. The CDR3, as DNA: TGTGCCAGCAGCTTCGGACTGAACACTGAAGCTTTCTTT.

In regard to this clonotype: A much larger clone sits a single nucleotide away, making a read error possible. V usage is TRBV29-1 and J usage is TRBJ2-5; D is ambiguous. This CDR3 comprises 14 residues. Looked up from germline, CDR1 is SQVTM and CDR2 is ANQGSEA. CDR3: CGVDLGRAQETQYF. CDR3 DNA: TGCGGCGTTGACTTGGGCAGAGCTCAAGAGACCCAGTACTTC.

This clonotype was detected ten times or more. The chain joins TRBV28 to TRBJ1-2; D is unresolved. This CDR3 comprises 14 residues. The V and J ends lost 5 bases and 1 base respectively, with 11 bases between them. The germline CDR1 and CDR2 sequences are MDHEN and SYDVKM. The CDR3 is CASSKDRDNYGYTF. The CDR3, as DNA: TGTGCCAGCAGTAAGGACCGAGATAACTATGGCTACACCTTC.

The chain is built from TRBV28 and TRBJ1-5; D is unresolved. In germline, CDR1 is MDHEN, CDR2 SYDVKM. The CDR3 has 16 amino acids. The V end was cut by 3 bases, the J end by 2 bases, with 14 bases between. The CDR3 DNA sequence: TGTGCCAGCAGTTTCCGTGCGGGCGGTGGCAATCAGCCCCAGCATTTT. Its protein is CASSFRAGGGNQPQHF.

This clonotype came up many times. This rearrangement joins TRBV9 to TRBJ2-5; the match to TRBD1 covers 7 bases. This CDR3 is built from 15 residues. Trimming removed 0 bases from V and 5 bases from J; junction bases left unmatched: 7. Germline CDR1 is SGDLS and CDR2 is YYNGEE. In DNA form, the CDR3 reads TGTGCCAGCAGCGTAGAGGGGGCAGGGTCCGAGACCCAGTACTTC. It is translated as CASSVEGAGSETQYF.

This clonotype was found a few times. V is TRBV5-1 and J is TRBJ1-1; D is ambiguous. The germline V gene has CDR1 SGHRS and CDR2 YFSETQ. The CDR3 length is 13 residues. The V and J ends lost 0 bases and 3 bases respectively, with 6 bases between them. The CDR3: CASSLASDTEAFF. The CDR3 DNA reads as TGCGCCAGCAGCTTGGCATCCGACACTGAAGCTTTCTTT.

V gene TRBV25-1 combines with J gene TRBJ2-5; maybe TRBD1 (5 bases). This CDR3 is 14 amino acids long. CDR1 is MGHDK and CDR2 is SYGVNS in the germline V gene. Trimming took off 8 bases at V and 5 bases at J, with 18 bases between the two ends. The CDR3 spells CASGGHPAGETQYF. For the CDR3, the DNA is TGTGCCAGCGGCGGACATCCGGCCGGGGAGACCCAGTACTTC.

This clonotype occurred once. This chain links TRBV4-1 with TRBJ2-7; tentatively, D is TRBD1 or TRBD2 (5 bases each). The V gene's germline CDR1 is MGHRA and CDR2 YSYEKL. The CDR3 extends over 17 amino acids. Trimming cost V 4 bases and J 2 bases, with 21 bases left between them. The CDR3 nucleotides read TGCGCCAGCAGCCTCCAGACCCGGGGCAGGCGCCCCTACGAGCAGTACTTC. It translates to CASSLQTRGRRPYEQYF.